This T cell receptor beta chain was sequenced for a study of vaccination effects on CD4 cells after COVID-19. Germline CDR1 and CDR2: SQVTM and ANQGSEA. This CDR3 contains 13 residues. V lost 3 bases and J 6 bases, leaving 14 bases between the germline ends. Study results and caveats: Late in the post-vaccination period, infection-induced and vaccine-induced clones underwent marked clonal contraction. Early timepoints after infection were absent, and convalescent patients were few in the study.

For this clone: As yet, its antigen is unknown.

TCRdb's table, derived via immunoSEQ multiplex PCR, lists solely in-frame clones and lacks some. The sample lists about 73,000 clones, roughly 74% occurring once. Sequencing followed a ViraFEST assay step that expanded antigen-specific CD4+ T cells with viral peptide pools. After more than 8 days in culture, the CD4+ T cells were isolated. None of these healthy vaccinees had been infected with SARS-CoV-2 before vaccination. For each well, about 2 million PBMC were cultured with around 9.8 IU/ml IL-2 and around 9.6 ug/ml peptides. On both days 3 and 7, half of the culture medium was replaced with IL-2 medium.

The sequencing here drew on CD4+ T cells from PBMCs cultured with HCoV-NL63 spike peptides, taken before COVID-19 vaccination. The genes are TRBV29-1 and TRBJ1-2; D not certain. The TCR was taken from a human donor who received a COVID-19 vaccine. The CDR3 coding sequence is TGCAGCGTTGACACGCCAACCCCGAATGGCTACACCTTC. Its translation: CSVDTPTPNGYTF.